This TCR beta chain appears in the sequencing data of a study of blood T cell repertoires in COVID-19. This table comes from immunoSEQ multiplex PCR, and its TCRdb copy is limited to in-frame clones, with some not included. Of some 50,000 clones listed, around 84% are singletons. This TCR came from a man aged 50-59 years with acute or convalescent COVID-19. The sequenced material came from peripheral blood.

In DNA, the CDR3 is TGTGCCAGTAGTATAGGTAAAGTCCATTCGGATGAGCAGTTCTTC. Protein: CASSIGKVHSDEQFF. The chain has TRBV19 and TRBJ2-1; D unclear. The germline V gene has CDR1 LNHDA and CDR2 SQIVND (reference sequence). V dropped 1 base and J dropped 8 bases, with 15 bases sitting between them. This CDR3 is 15 amino acids long.